This T cell receptor (beta chain) was obtained from a study of neurological immune-mediated disorders. The team produced cDNA through 5'RACE using 10-nucleotide random UMIs. MiXCR, run by TCRdb on the 5' RACE reads, gives a single entry per CDR3 protein. In the table there are roughly 62,000 distinct CDR3 sequences, more than 9.5% of which are singletons. The unsorted libraries had their origin in 2 million PBMCs stored at -80 C. Regarding the study as a whole: The level of TCR clonal expansion was highest in patients with HTLV-1-associated myelopathy and lowest in multiple sclerosis, where it fell below the level seen in healthy controls. None of the CDR3 amino acid sequences found in expanded clones was shared across subjects. This suggests that the TCR-beta repertoires were private in all groups.

This clonotype was seen many times. Its antigen remains unidentified. The CDR3 totals 16 residues. Per germline, CDR1 SGHVS and CDR2 FNYEAQ. J was trimmed by 2 bases and V by 2 bases; bases with no gene match: 6. The sequence derives from a man in his 60s in good health. The sample consisted of PBMCs. The chain recombines TRBV7-6 with TRBJ2-5, with 9 bases that match TRBD2. CDR3: CASSLPRLAAQETQYF. CDR3 sequence (DNA): TGTGCCAGCAGCTTACCCCGACTAGCGGCGCAAGAGACCCAGTACTTC.